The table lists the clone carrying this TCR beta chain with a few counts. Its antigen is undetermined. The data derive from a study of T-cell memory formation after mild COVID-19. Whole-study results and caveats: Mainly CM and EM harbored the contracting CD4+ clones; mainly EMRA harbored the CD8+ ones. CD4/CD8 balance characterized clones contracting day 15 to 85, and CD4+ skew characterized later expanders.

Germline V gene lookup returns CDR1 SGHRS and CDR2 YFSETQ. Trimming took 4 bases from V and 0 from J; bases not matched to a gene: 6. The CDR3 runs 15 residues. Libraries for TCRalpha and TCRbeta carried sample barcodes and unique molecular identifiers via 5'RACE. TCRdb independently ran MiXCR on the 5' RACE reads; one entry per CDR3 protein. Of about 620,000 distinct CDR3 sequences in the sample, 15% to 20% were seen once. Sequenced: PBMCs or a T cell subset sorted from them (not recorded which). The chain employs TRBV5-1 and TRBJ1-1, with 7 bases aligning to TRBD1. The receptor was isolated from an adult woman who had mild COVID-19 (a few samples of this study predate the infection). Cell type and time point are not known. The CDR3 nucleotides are TGCGCCAGCAGCGAGGGGGCAGGGATGAACACTGAAGCTTTCTTT. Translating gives CASSEGAGMNTEAFF.